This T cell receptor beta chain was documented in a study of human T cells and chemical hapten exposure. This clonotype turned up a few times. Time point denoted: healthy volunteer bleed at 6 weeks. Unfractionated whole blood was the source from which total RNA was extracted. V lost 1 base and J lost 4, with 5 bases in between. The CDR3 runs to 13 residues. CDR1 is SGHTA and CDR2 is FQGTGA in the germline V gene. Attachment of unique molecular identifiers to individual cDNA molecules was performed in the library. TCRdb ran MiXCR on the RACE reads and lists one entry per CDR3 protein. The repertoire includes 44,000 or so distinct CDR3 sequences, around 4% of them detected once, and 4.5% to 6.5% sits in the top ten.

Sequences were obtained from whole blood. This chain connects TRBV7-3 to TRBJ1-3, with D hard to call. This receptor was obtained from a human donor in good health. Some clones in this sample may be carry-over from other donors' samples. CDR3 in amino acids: CASSLNTGNTIYF. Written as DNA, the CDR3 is TGTGCCAGCAGCTTAAATACCGGAAACACCATATATTTT.